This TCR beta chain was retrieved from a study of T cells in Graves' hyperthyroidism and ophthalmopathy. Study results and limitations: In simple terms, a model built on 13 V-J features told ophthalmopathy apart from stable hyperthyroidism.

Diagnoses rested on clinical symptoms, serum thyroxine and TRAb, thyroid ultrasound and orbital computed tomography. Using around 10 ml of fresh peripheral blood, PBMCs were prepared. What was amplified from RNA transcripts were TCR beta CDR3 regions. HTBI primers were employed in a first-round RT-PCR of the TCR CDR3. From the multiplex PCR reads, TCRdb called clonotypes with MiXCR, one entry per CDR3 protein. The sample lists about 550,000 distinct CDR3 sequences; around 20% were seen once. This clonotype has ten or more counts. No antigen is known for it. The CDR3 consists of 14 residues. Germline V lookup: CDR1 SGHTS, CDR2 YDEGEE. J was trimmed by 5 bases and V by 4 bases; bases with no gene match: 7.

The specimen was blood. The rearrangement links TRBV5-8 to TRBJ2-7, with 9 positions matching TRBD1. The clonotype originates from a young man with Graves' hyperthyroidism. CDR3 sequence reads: CASSPGTGSHEQYF. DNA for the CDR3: TGTGCCAGCAGCCCCGGGACAGGGTCACACGAGCAGTACTTC.